A single sample is the source of the 7 T cell receptor beta chains below, sequenced in a study of regulatory T cells in long-lasting Graves disease. Libraries of TCR beta came from iRepertoire HTBI primers plus Arm-PCR of CDR3 regions. TCRdb re-called the multiplex PCR reads with MiXCR, one entry per CDR3 protein. Of roughly 500,000 distinct CDR3 sequences listed, 9.5% to 15% are singletons. The time point here: newly diagnosed GD, antithyroid drugs for less than 3 months. TCR sequences were obtained from RNA taken from PBMCs. These data were also filed under a second study, of T cells in Graves' hyperthyroidism and ophthalmopathy.

The specimen was peripheral blood mononuclear cells (PBMCs), collected at new diagnosis, from a patient treated with antithyroid drugs. The receptor set was obtained from a woman between 25 and 40 years old with Graves disease.

The V and J genes are TRBV19 and TRBJ1-4, with D possibly matching TRBD1 (6 bases). The CDR3 sequence is 15 residues long. Germline assignment: CDR1 LNHDA and CDR2 SQIVND (reference sequence). Trimming took 5 bases from V and 6 from J, leaving 16 bases between them. Here the CDR3 reads CASSAQGTSHEKLFF. CDR3 bases: TGTGCCAGTAGTGCCCAAGGGACAAGCCATGAAAAACTGTTTTTT.

This clonotype was observed many times. The chain joins TRBV15 to TRBJ2-7, with D unclear. Germline lookup yields CDR1 LNHNV and CDR2 YYDKDF (reference sequence). CDR3 length: 15 residues. The V gene lost 0 bases and the J gene lost 0 bases, with 9 bases spanning the gap. The CDR3 here is CATSRDRQSSYEQYF. The CDR3 DNA sequence: TGTGCCACCAGCAGAGATAGGCAGAGCTCCTACGAGCAGTACTTC.

The chain joins TRBV3-1 to TRBJ2-7; D is undetermined. This CDR3 region has 13 residues. Trimming left V 2 bases short and J 3 bases short, with 8 bases between. Per germline, CDR1 LGHDT and CDR2 YNNKEL (reference sequence). CDR3 amino acids: CASSQLRSYEQYF. CDR3 coding DNA: TGTGCCAGCAGCCAATTGAGGAGCTACGAGCAGTACTTC.

The sample holds many counts of this clonotype. V and J are TRBV28 and TRBJ1-6; D ambiguous. Trimming removed 5 bases at V and 0 bases at J, with 11 bases between. This CDR3 has 16 residues. Germline V gene lookup returns CDR1 MDHEN and CDR2 SYDVKM. Here the CDR3 DNA reads TGTGCCAGCAGTGAGGCCGAAGACTCCTATAATTCACCCCTCCACTTT. Its protein is CASSEAEDSYNSPLHF.

At least ten counts were recorded for this clonotype. The chain employs TRBV11-1 and TRBJ2-5; TRBD1 matches at 7 bases. Trimming cost V 4 bases and J 7 bases; bases outside gene matches: 6. Germline CDR1 is SGHAT and CDR2 is FQDESV (reference sequence). CDR3 length: 13 amino acids. The CDR3 reads CASSSGQKGTQYF. CDR3 sequence (DNA): TGTGCCAGCAGCTCGGGACAGAAAGGGACCCAGTACTTC. Full variable domain (remainder filled in from reference TRBV11-1 and TRBJ2-5): EAEVAQSPRYKITEKSQAVAFWCDPISGHATLYWYRQILGQGPELLVQFQDESVVDDSQLPKDRFSAERLKGVDSTLKIQPAELGDSAMYLCASSSGQKGTQYFGPGTRLLVL.

This clonotype was recorded many times. This chain uses TRBV20-1 with TRBJ1-2, with 8 bases matching TRBD1. CDR3 length: 17 residues. Looked up from germline, CDR1 is DFQATT and CDR2 is SNEGSKA (reference sequence). The J segment lost 2 bases and the V segment lost 6 bases, leaving 17 bases of the junction unmatched. The CDR3 sequence is CSARDRSPPLGNYGYTF. In DNA form, the CDR3 reads TGCAGTGCACGGGACAGGAGCCCTCCATTGGGCAACTATGGCTACACCTTC.

This clonotype was seen repeatedly, ten times or more. CDR3: CASSLLAGEAQFF. DNA for the CDR3: TGTGCCAGCAGTTTACTAGCGGGAGAAGCGCAGTTCTTC. The rearrangement joins TRBV28 to TRBJ2-1; 10 bases agree with TRBD2. The CDR3 is 13 amino acids. Germline V gene lookup returns CDR1 MDHEN and CDR2 SYDVKM. V shed 2 bases and J 12 bases; nucleotides not matched to a gene: 4.